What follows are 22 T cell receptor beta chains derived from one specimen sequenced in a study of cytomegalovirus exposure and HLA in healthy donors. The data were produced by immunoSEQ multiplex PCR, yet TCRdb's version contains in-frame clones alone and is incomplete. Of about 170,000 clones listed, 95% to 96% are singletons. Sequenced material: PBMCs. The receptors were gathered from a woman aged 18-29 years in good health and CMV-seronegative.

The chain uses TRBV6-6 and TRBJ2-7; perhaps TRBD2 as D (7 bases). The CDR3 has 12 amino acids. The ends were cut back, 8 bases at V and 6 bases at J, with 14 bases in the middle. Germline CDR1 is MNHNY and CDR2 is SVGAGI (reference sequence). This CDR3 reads CASSRGGPEQYF. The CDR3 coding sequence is TGTGCCAGCTCTAGGGGGGGTCCCGAGCAGTACTTC.

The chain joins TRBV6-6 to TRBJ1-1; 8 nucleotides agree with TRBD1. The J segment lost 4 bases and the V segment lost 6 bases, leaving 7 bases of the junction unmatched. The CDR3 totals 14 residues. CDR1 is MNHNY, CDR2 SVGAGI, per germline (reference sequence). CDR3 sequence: CASRSGGRFTEAFF. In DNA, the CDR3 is TGTGCCAGCAGATCAGGGGGCAGGTTCACTGAAGCTTTCTTT.

CDR3 protein: CASSQAPGTGGGYTF. CDR3 DNA sequence: TGCGCCAGCAGCCAAGCCCCCGGGACAGGGGGTGGCTACACCTTC. This chain uses TRBV4-3 with TRBJ1-2, with 11 bases fitting TRBD1. CDR1 is LGHNA, CDR2 YSLEER, per germline. The CDR3 runs to 15 residues. J lost 7 bases, V lost 1 base, and 5 bases had no gene match.

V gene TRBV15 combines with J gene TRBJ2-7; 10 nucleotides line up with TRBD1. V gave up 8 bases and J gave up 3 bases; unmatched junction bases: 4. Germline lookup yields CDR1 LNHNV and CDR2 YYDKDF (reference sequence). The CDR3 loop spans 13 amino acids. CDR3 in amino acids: CATGRTGGYEQYF. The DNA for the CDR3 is TGTGCCACCGGAAGGACAGGGGGCTACGAGCAGTACTTC.

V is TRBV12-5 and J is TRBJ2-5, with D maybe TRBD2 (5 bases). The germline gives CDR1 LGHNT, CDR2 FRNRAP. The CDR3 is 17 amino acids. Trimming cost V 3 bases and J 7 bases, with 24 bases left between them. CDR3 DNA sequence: TGTGCTAGTGGTTTAATGTCCGGAGCAGGAGGAGGAGGGACCCAGTACTTC. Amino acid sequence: CASGLMSGAGGGGTQYF.

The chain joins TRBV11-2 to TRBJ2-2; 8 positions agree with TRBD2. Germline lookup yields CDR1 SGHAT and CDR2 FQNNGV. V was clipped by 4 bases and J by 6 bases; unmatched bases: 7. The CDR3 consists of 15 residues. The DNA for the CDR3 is TGTGCCAGCAGCTCAGGGCGGGGGGTCGCCGGGGAGCTGTTTTTT. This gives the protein CASSSGRGVAGELFF.

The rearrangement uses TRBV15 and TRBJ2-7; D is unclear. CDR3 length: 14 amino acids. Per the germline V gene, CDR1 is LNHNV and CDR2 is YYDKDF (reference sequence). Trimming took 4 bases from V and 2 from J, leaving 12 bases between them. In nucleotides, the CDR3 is TGTGCCACCAGCACTCTACAGAGCCCCTACGAGCAGTACTTC. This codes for CATSTLQSPYEQYF.

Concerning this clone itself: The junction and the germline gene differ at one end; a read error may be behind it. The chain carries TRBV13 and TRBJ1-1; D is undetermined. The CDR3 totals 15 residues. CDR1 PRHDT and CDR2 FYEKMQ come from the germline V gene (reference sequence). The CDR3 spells CASSVGPSRGTEAFF. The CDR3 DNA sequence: TGTGCCAGCAGCGTAGGTCCATCGCGAGGGACTGAAGCTTTCTTT.

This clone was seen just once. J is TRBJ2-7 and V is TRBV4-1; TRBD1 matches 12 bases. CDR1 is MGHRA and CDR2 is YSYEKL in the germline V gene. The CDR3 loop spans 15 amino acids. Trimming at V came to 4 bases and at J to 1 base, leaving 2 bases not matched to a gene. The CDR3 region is CASSPGQGASYEQYF. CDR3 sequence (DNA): TGCGCCAGCAGCCCGGGACAGGGGGCGTCCTACGAGCAGTACTTC.

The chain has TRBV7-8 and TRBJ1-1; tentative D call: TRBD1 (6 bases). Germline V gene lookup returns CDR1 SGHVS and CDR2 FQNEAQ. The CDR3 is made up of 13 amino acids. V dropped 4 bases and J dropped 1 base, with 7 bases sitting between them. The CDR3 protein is CASSSDRNTEAFF. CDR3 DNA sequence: TGTGCCAGCAGCTCGGACAGGAACACTGAAGCTTTCTTT.

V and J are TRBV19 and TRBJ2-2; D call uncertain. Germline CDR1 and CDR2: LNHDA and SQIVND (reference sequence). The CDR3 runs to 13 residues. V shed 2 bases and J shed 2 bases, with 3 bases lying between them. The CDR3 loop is CASSILNTGELFF. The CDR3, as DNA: TGTGCCAGTAGTATACTAAACACCGGGGAGCTGTTTTTT.

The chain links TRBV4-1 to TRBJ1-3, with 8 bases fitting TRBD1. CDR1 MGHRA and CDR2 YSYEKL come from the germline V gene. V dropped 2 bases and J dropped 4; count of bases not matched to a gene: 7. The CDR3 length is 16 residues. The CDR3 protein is CASSQNARDRGNTIYF. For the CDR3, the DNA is TGCGCCAGCAGCCAAAATGCCCGGGACAGGGGAAACACCATATATTTT.

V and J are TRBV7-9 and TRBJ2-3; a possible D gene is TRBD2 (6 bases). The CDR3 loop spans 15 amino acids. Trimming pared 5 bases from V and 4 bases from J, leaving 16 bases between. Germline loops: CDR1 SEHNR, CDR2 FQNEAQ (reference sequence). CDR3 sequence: CASSPTSGYPDTQYF. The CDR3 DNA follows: TGTGCCAGCAGCCCGACTAGTGGGTACCCAGATACGCAGTATTTT.

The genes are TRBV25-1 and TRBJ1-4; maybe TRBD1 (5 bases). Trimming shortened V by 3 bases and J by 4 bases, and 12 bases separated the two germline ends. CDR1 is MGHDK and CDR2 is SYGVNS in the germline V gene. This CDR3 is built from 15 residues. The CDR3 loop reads CASSERQLGNEKLFF. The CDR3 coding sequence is TGTGCCAGCAGTGAGAGACAGTTAGGTAATGAAAAACTGTTTTTT.

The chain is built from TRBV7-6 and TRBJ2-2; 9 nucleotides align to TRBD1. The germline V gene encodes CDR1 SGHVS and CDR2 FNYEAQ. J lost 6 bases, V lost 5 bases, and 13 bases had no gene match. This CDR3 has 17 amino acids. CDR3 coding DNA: TGTGCCAGCAGCCAAAGAGCGACAGGGGGGGGTCCCGGGGAGCTGTTTTTT. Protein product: CASSQRATGGGPGELFF.

The chain's CDR3 is CASSLRQGERNTGELFF. In DNA, the CDR3 is TGCGCCAGCAGCTTAAGACAGGGGGAGAGGAACACCGGGGAGCTGTTTTTT. This chain links TRBV5-1 with TRBJ2-2; TRBD1 agrees at 9 bases. The CDR3 is 17 residues long. The trim removed 2 bases at V and 1 base at J, leaving 6 bases unmatched. CDR1 and CDR2 from the germline V gene are SGHRS and YFSETQ.

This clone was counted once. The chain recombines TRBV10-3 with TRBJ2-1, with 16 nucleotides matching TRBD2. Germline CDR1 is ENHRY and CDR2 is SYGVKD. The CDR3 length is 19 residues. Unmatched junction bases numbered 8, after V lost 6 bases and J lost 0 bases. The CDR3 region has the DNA TGTGCCATCAGGGGACTAGCGGGGGGGCCCCCTGACTCCTACAATGAGCAGTTCTTC. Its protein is CAIRGLAGGPPDSYNEQFF.

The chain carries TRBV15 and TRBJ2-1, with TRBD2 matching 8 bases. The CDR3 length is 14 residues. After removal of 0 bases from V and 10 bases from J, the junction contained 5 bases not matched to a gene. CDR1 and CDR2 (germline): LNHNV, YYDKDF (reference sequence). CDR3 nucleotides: TGTGCCACCAGCAGAGACTCATTAGCGGGAGAGCAGTTCTTC. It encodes CATSRDSLAGEQFF.

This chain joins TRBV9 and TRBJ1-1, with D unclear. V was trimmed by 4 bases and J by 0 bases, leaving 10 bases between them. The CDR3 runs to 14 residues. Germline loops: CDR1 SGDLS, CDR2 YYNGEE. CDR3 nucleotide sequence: TGTGCCAGCAGCTTTACCGGGATGAACACTGAAGCTTTCTTT. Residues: CASSFTGMNTEAFF.

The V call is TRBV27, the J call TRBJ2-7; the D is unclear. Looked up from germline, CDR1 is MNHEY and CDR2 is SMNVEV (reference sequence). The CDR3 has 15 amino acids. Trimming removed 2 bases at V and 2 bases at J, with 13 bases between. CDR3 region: CASSLRWAQAYEQYF. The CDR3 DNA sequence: TGTGCCAGCAGTTTAAGGTGGGCCCAAGCCTACGAGCAGTACTTC.

CDR3: CASRVTGGAGQPQHF. In DNA, the CDR3 is TGTGCCAGCAGGGTCACAGGGGGCGCGGGTCAGCCCCAGCATTTT. V usage is TRBV2 and J usage is TRBJ1-5, with TRBD1 matching 9 bases. Germline assignment: CDR1 SNHLY and CDR2 FYNNEI. This CDR3 has 15 amino acids. The V gene end was trimmed by 6 bases and the J gene end by 6 bases; junction bases not matched to a gene: 9.

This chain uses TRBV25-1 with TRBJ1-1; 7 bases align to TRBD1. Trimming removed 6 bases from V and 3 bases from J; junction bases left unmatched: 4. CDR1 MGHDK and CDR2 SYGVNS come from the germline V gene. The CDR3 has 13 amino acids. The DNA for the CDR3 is TGTGCCAGCAGAGACAGGGTGGACACTGAAGCTTTCTTT. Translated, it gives CASRDRVDTEAFF.